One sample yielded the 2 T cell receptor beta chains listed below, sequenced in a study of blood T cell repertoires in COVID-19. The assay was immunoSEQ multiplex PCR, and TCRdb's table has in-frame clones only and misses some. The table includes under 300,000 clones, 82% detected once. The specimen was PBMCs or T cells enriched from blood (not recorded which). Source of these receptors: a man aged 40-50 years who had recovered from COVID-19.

The CDR3: CASSLAGLEGNQPQHF. In DNA, the CDR3 is TGCGCCAGCAGCTTGGCGGGGTTGGAGGGCAATCAGCCCCAGCATTTT. This chain joins TRBV5-1 and TRBJ1-5; D unclear. The CDR3 sequence is 16 residues long. Deletions cut 0 bases from V and 2 bases from J, with 12 bases between. Germline CDR1 reads SGHRS; CDR2 reads YFSETQ. Drawing the rest from reference TRBV5-1 and TRBJ1-5, the complete variable domain is KAGVTQTPRYLIKTRGQQVTLSCSPISGHRSVSWYQQTPGQGLQFLFEYFSETQRNKGNFPGRFSGRQFSNSRSEMNVSTLELGDSALYLCASSLAGLEGNQPQHFGDGTRLSIL.

The CDR3 sequence: CASSSGGRGRYEQYF. CDR3 in DNA: TGTGCCAGCAGCAGCGGGGGCAGGGGACGATACGAGCAGTACTTC. The rearrangement links TRBV5-4 to TRBJ2-7, with 8 bases identical to TRBD2. CDR1 is SGHNT and CDR2 is YYREEE in the germline V gene (reference sequence). The ends lost 4 bases at V and 4 bases at J; junction bases unmatched: 10. This CDR3 is built from 15 residues.